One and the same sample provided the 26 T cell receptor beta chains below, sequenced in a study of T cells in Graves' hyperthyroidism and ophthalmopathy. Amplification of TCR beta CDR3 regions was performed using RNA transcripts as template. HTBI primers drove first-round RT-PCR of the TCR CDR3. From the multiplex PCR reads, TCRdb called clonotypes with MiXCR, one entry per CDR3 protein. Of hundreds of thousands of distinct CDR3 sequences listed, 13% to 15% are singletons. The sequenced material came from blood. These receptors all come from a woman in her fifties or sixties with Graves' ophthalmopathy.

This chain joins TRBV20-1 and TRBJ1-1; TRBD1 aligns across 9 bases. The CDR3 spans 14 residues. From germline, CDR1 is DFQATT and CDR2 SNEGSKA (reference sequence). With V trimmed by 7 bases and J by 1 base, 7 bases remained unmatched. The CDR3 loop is CSGPDRGSNTEAFF. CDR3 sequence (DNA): TGCAGTGGGCCGGACAGGGGATCGAACACTGAAGCTTTCTTT.

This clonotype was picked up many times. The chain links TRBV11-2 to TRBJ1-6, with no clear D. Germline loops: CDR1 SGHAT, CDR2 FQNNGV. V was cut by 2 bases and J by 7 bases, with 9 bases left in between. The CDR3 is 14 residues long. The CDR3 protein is CASSLLNGNSPLHF. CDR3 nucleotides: TGTGCCAGCAGCTTATTAAACGGGAATTCACCCCTCCACTTT. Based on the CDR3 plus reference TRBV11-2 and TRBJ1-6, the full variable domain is EAGVAQSPRYKIIEKRQSVAFWCNPISGHATLYWYQQILGQGPKLLIQFQNNGVVDDSQLPKDRFSAERLKGVDSTLKIQPAKLEDSAVYLCASSLLNGNSPLHFGNGTRLTVT.

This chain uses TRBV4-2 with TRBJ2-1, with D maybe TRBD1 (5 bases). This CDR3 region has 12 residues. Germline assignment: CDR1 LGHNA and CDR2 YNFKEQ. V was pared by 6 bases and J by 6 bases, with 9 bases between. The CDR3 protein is CASSAQGNEQFF. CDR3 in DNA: TGTGCCAGCAGTGCCCAGGGCAATGAGCAGTTCTTC.

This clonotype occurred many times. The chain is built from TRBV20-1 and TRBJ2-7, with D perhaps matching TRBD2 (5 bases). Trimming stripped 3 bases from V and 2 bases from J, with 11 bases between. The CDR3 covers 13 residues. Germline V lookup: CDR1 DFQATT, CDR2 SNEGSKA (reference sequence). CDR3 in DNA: TGCAGTGCTAGTGAGGACTTACCCTACGAGCAGTACTTC. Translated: CSASEDLPYEQYF.

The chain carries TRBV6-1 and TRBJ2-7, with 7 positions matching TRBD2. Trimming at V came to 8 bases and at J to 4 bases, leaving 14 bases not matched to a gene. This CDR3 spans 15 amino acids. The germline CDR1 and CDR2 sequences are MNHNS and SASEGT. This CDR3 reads CASREGREALYEQYF. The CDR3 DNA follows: TGTGCCAGCCGAGAGGGGAGGGAGGCCTTATACGAGCAGTACTTC.

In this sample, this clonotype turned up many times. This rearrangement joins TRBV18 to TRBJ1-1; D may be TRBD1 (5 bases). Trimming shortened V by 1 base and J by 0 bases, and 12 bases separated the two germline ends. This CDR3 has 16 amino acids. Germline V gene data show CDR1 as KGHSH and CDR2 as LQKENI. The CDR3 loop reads CASSPRSGTVNTEAFF. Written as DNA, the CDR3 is TGTGCCAGCTCACCACGCTCCGGGACCGTGAACACTGAAGCTTTCTTT.

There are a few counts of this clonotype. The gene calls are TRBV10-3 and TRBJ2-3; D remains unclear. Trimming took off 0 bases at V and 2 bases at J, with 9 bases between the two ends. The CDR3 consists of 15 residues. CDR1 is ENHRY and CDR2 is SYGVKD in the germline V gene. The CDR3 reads CAISESGLVTDTQYF. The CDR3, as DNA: TGTGCCATCAGTGAGTCTGGGCTAGTCACAGATACGCAGTATTTT.

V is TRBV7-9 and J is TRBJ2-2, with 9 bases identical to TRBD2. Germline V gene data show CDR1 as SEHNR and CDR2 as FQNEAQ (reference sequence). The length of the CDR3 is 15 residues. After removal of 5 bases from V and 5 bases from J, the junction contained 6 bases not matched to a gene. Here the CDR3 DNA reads TGTGCCAGCAGCCGTAGCGGGAGCGGTACCGGGGAGCTGTTTTTT. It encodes CASSRSGSGTGELFF. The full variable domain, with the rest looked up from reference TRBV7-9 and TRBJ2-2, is DTGVSQNPRHKITKRGQNVTFRCDPISEHNRLYWYRQTLGQGPEFLTYFQNEAQLEKSRLLSDRFSAERPKGSFSTLEIQRTEQGDSAMYLCASSRSGSGTGELFFGEGSRLTVL.

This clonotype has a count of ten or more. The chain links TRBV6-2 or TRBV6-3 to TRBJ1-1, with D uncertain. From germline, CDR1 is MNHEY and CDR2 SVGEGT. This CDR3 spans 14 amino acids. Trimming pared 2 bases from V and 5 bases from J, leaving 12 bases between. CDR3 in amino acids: CASSYAQGRTEAFF. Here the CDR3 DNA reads TGTGCCAGCAGTTACGCCCAAGGGCGAACTGAAGCTTTCTTT.

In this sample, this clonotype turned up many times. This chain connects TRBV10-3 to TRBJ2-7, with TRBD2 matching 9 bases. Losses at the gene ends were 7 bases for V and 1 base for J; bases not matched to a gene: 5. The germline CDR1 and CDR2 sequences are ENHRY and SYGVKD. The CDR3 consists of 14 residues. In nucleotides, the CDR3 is TGTGCCATCAATAGCGGGAGTGGGTCCTACGAGCAGTACTTC. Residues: CAINSGSGSYEQYF.

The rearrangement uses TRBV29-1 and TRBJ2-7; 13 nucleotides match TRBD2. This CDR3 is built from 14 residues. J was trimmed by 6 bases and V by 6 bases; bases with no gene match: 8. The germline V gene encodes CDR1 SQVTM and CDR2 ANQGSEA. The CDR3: CSVDDGTSGTEQYF. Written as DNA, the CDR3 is TGCAGCGTCGACGACGGGACTAGCGGGACCGAGCAGTACTTC.

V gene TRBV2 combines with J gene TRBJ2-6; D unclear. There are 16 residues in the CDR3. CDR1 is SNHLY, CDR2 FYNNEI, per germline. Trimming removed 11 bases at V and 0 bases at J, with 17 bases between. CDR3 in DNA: TGTGCCGGTAAAAAGTCGGGCTTCTCTGGGGCCAACGTCCTGACTTTC. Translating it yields CAGKKSGFSGANVLTF.

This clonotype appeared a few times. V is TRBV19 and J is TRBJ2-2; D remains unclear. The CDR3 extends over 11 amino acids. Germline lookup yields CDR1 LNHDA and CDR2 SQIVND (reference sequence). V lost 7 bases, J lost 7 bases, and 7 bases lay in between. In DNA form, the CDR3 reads TGTGCCAGTACTTGGGGCGGGGAGCTGTTTTTT. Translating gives CASTWGGELFF.

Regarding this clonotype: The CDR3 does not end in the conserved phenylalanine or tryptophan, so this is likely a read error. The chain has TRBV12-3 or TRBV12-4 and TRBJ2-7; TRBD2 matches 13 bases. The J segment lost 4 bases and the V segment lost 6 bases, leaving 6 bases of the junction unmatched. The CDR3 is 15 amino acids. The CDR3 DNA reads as TGTGCCAGCAGAGTGACGGGACTAGCGGGGTACGAGCAGTACTCC. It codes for CASRVTGLAGYEQYS.

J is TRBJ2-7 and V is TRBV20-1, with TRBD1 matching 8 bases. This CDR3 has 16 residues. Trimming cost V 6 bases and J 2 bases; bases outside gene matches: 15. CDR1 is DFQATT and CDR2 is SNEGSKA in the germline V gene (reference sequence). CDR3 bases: TGCAGTGCCAAGGACACCCCGGACAGGGTAACCTACGAGCAGTACTTC. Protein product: CSAKDTPDRVTYEQYF.

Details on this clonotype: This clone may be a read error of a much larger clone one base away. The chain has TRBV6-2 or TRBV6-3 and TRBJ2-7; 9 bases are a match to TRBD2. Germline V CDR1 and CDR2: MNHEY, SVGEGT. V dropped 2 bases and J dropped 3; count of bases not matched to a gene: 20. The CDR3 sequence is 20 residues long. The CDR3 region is CASSYPDGGSGRRTFYEQYF. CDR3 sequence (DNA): TGTGCCAGCAGTTACCCCGATGGGGGTAGCGGGAGAAGGACATTCTACGAGCAGTACTTC.

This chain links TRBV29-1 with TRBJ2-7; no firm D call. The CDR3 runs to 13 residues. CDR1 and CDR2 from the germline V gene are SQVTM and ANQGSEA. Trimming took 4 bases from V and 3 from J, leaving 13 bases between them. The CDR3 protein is CSVGAVTGYEQYF. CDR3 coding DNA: TGCAGCGTTGGGGCCGTTACGGGCTACGAGCAGTACTTC.

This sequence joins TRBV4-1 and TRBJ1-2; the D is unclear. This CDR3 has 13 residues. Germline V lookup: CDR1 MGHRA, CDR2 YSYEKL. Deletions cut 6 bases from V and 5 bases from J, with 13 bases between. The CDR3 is CASRPTGTYGYTF. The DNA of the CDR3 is TGCGCCAGCAGGCCGACCGGAACTTATGGCTACACCTTC.

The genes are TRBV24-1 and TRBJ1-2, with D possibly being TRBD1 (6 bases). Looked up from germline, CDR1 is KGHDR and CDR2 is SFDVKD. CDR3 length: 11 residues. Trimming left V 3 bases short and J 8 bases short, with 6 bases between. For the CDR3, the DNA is TGTGCCACCAGTGATACAGGGGGCTACACCTTC. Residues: CATSDTGGYTF.

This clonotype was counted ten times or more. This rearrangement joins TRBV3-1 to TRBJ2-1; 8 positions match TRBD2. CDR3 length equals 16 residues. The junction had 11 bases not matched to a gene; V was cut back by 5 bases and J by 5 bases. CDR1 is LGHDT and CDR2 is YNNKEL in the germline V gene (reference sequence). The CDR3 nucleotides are TGTGCCAGCAGCAGATGGGGCGGGAGGCCCAACAATGAGCAGTTCTTC. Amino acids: CASSRWGGRPNNEQFF.

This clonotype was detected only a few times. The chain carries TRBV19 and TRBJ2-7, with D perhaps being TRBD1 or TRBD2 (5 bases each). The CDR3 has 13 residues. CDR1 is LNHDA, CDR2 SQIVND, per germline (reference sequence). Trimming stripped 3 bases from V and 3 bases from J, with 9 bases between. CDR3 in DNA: TGTGCCAGTAGTATGGGGGAAAACTACGAGCAGTACTTC. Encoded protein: CASSMGENYEQYF.

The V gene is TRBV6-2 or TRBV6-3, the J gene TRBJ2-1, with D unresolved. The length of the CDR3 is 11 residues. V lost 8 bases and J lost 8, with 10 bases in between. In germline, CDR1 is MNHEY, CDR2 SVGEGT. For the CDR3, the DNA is TGTGCCAGCGTAACCCGGGATGAGCAGTTCTTC. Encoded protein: CASVTRDEQFF.

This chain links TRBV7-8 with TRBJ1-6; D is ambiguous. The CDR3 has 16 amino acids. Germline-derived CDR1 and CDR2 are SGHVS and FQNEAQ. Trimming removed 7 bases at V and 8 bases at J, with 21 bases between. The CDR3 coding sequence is TGTGCCAGCATATACGGACCAGCTGCTCGGGATTCACCCCTCCACTTT. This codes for CASIYGPAARDSPLHF.

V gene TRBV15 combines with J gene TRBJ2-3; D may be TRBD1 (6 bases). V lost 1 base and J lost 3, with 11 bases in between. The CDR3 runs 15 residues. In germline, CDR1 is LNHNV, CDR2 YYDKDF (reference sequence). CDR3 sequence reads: CATSRVGARTDTQYF. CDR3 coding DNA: TGTGCCACCAGCAGAGTGGGGGCGCGGACAGATACGCAGTATTTT.

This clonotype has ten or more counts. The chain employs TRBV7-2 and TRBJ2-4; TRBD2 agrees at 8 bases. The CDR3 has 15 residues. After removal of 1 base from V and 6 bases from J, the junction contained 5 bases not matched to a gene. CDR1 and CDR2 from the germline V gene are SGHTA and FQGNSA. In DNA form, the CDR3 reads TGTGCCAGCAGCTTAGAAGCGGGAGTCAGAAACATTCAGTACTTC. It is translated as CASSLEAGVRNIQYF.

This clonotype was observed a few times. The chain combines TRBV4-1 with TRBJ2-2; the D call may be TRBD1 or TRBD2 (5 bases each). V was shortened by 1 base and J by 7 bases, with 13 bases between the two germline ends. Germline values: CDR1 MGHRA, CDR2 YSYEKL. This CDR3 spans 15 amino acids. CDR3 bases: TGCGCCAGCAGCCAAGTTATGGGACGGAGCGGGGAGCTGTTTTTT. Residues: CASSQVMGRSGELFF.